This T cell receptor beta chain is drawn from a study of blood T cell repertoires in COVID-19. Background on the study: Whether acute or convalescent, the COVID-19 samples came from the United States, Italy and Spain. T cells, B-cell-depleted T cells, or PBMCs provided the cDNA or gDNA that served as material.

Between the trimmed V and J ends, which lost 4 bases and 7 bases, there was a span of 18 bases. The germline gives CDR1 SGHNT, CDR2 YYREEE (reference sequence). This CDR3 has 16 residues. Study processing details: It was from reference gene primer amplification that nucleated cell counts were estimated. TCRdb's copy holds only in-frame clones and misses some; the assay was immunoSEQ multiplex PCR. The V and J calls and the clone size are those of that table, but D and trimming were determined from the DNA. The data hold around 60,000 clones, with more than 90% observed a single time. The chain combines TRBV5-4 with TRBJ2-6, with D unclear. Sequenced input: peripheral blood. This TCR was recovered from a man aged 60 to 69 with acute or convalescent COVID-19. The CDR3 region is CASSLGSPRLANVLTF. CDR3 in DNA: TGTGCCAGCAGCCTCGGGTCACCTCGGCTTGCCAACGTCCTGACTTTC.